This TCR beta chain was identified during a study of blood T cell repertoires in COVID-19. About the research overall: Sites across the United States, Italy and Spain contributed samples from acute and convalescent COVID-19. Nucleic acid was either cDNA or gDNA, and it came from T cells, B-cell-depleted T cells, or PBMCs.

This clone has more than one count but fewer than ten. Trimming took 6 bases from V and 2 from J; bases not matched to a gene: 5. The CDR3 has 14 residues. The germline gives CDR1 WSHSY, CDR2 SAAADI. The method was immunoSEQ multiplex PCR; TCRdb's version includes in-frame clones alone and lacks a portion of them. The sample has a few hundred thousand clones; 70% to 90% are singletons. The sequencing input was peripheral blood. The TCR comes from a man younger than 35 with active or convalescent COVID-19. The chain has TRBV10-2 and TRBJ2-7; 9 bases are shared with TRBD2. The CDR3 protein is CASSGLALPYEQYF. The DNA for the CDR3 is TGCGCCAGCAGCGGACTAGCGCTTCCCTACGAGCAGTACTTC.